The sequence of this TCR beta chain was determined in a study of metastatic and nonmetastatic thyroid tumors (dated by TCRdb to about 2020). For context, the study as a whole: Repertoires were compared across peripheral blood and tumor or nodule tissue samples from malignant and benign thyroid patients. Paper-wide results and their limitations: In both blood and tumor samples, TCR beta diversity was reported to be significantly higher in malignant tumors than in benign nodules.

None of the patients had been given any treatment before thyroid surgery. Using T-cell receptor beta sequencing, the study looked back at clinical samples from patients collected from the early 2010s to the late 2010s. Library preparation was by PCR. The listed sequencing device is Illumina HiSeq 4000. High-throughput sequencing was used to profile the TCR beta-chain CDR3 region of every patient. Processing in the source paper ran as follows. Drawing on CDR3 differences between clinicopathological groups, the researchers built a classifier meant to tell apart patients with distant-metastatic papillary thyroid cancer. To measure repertoire diversity the researchers used the Shannon index, while the Morisita-Horn index served to gauge how similar the tumor and blood repertoires were. Through fastp at Q25 and MiXCR, TCRdb rebuilt clones from the public reads, retaining in-frame beta chains. The V and J calls shown here were made by TCRdb, not taken from the authors' results. For this sample the table gives about 25,000 clones, of which about 20% were detected only once. The ten biggest clones cover under 9% of the sample.

This clone was seen many times. Its antigen is not yet known. Base quality data are lacking; no much larger clone is found one base away. The source of this sequence is a female donor with papillary thyroid cancer or a benign thyroid nodule (not recorded which). Some clones in this sample may be carry-over from other donors' samples. The sample taken for sequencing was blood.

For the CDR3, the sequence is CASSDSGDGGGYTF. The bases are TGTGCCAGCAGTGACTCCGGTGATGGGGGTGGCTACACCTTC. The chain employs TRBV6-4 and TRBJ1-2; the D gene is possibly TRBD1, with 5 bases matching. V drops 0 bases and J drops 7 bases, leaving 12 bases in between. From the cysteine through the phenylalanine, the CDR3 covers 14 amino acids. Only the CDR3 DNA is retained, 42 bases long and in frame from the first base. The germline V gene sets CDR1 to MRHNA and CDR2 to SNTAGT.